The 16 T cell receptor beta chains presented below share a single source sample, sequenced in a study of T-cell reconstitution after alpha-beta-depleted transplantation in children. A TCRbeta library incorporating unique molecular identifiers was prepared. TCRdb re-called the PCR reads with MiXCR, one entry per CDR3 protein. The sample carries 400,000 to 550,000 distinct CDR3 sequences, approximately 10% recorded once. Specimen: PBMCs, collected before TCRalphabeta/CD19-depleted stem cell transplant. The receptors originated from a child aged 2 to 10 with inherited bone marrow failure, due to receive a stem cell transplant.

This clonotype appeared many times. The chain is built from TRBV7-2 and TRBJ1-6, with unresolved D. V was shortened by 6 bases and J by 11 bases, with 11 bases between the two germline ends. Looked up from germline, CDR1 is SGHTA and CDR2 is FQGNSA. The CDR3 contains 12 residues. The CDR3 reads CASRSWGTPLHF. CDR3 nucleotides: TGTGCCAGCAGATCCTGGGGTACACCCCTCCACTTT. Looking up the rest from reference TRBV7-2 and TRBJ1-6 gives the full variable domain: GAGVSQSPSNKVTEKGKDVELRCDPISGHTALYWYRQSLGQGLEFLIYFQGNSAPDKSGLPSDRFSAERTGGSVSTLTIQRTQQEDSAVYLCASRSWGTPLHFGNGTRLTVT.

In the case of this clonotype: This may come from a read error, since a much larger clone is one base off. J is TRBJ2-1 and V is TRBV12-3 or TRBV12-4, with 11 bases aligning to TRBD2. This CDR3 region has 16 residues. Germline trimming cut 4 bases from V and 5 bases from J; bases unmatched to any gene: 7. The CDR3 loop reads CASSSDGTSGNNEQFF. As DNA, the CDR3 is TGTGCCAGCAGTTCGGACGGGACTAGCGGAAACAATGAGCAGTTCTTC.

This clonotype appeared many times. This chain links TRBV5-1 with TRBJ1-1; D possibly corresponds to TRBD1 (5 bases). Germline loops: CDR1 SGHRS, CDR2 YFSETQ. Trimming stripped 1 base from V and 6 bases from J, with 10 bases between. The CDR3 covers 13 residues. In DNA, the CDR3 is TGCGCCAGCAGCTTGTTAGGGGCACCTGAAGCTTTCTTT. It translates to CASSLLGAPEAFF.

This clonotype occurred many times. This rearrangement joins TRBV7-2 to TRBJ1-2; D is unclear. Germline-derived CDR1 and CDR2 are SGHTA and FQGNSA. Trimming cost V 4 bases and J 2 bases, with 8 bases left between them. The CDR3 covers 13 residues. CDR3 coding DNA: TGTGCCAGCAGCTGGGGAGGGAACTATGGCTACACCTTC. Protein product: CASSWGGNYGYTF.

This clonotype was seen ten or more times. The J gene is TRBJ2-3, the V gene TRBV6-5; unclear D gene. CDR1 and CDR2 from the germline V gene are MNHEY and SVGAGI. The CDR3 spans 11 residues. V lost 5 bases and J 8 bases, leaving 8 bases between the germline ends. CDR3 DNA sequence: TGTGCCAGCAGTCACCTTGGTACGCAGTATTTT. It specifies CASSHLGTQYF.

The CDR3 nucleotides read TGCAGTGGGCGGGTCAGGGAAAATGGCTACACCTTC. It yields the protein CSGRVRENGYTF. The chain has TRBV20-1 and TRBJ1-2, with D maybe TRBD1 (5 bases). The CDR3 totals 12 residues. Trimming took off 7 bases at V and 6 bases at J, with 15 bases between the two ends. CDR1 is DFQATT and CDR2 is SNEGSKA in the germline V gene (reference sequence).

This clonotype was recorded at least ten times. This chain joins TRBV2 and TRBJ2-7; 7 bases are shared with TRBD1. The V gene's germline CDR1 is SNHLY and CDR2 FYNNEI. V gave up 4 bases and J gave up 7 bases; unmatched junction bases: 7. This CDR3 region has 13 residues. CDR3 sequence (DNA): TGTGCCAGCAGTGGAGGACAGGAGCGTGAGCAGTACTTC. Its protein is CASSGGQEREQYF.

This clonotype was counted ten times or more. The V call is TRBV5-1, the J call TRBJ1-5; D remains unclear. CDR3 length: 15 residues. Looked up from germline, CDR1 is SGHRS and CDR2 is YFSETQ. The germline V and J ends were trimmed by 7 bases and 6 bases, with 20 bases remaining between them. CDR3 region: CASGDEWAGSQPQHF. The CDR3 DNA reads TGCGCCAGCGGCGATGAGTGGGCCGGGAGTCAGCCCCAGCATTTT.

The chain is built from TRBV3-1 and TRBJ2-1, with 15 bases matching TRBD2. After removal of 4 bases from V and 8 bases from J, the junction contained 9 bases not matched to a gene. CDR3 length: 17 amino acids. Germline V gene sequence: CDR1 LGHDT, CDR2 YNNKEL (reference sequence). The CDR3 loop is CASSRPPGTSGRYEQFF. Written as DNA, the CDR3 is TGTGCCAGCAGCCGACCACCGGGGACTAGCGGGAGGTATGAGCAGTTCTTC.

There are many counts of this clonotype. The chain uses TRBV4-3 and TRBJ1-5; 8 nucleotides match TRBD1. Per germline, CDR1 LGHNA and CDR2 YSLEER. This CDR3 has 15 amino acids. The J segment lost 4 bases and the V segment lost 4 bases, leaving 6 bases of the junction unmatched. CDR3 DNA: TGCGCCAGCAGCCCAGGACAGGGCCATAATCAGCCCCAGCATTTT. It translates to CASSPGQGHNQPQHF.

In its sample, this clonotype was seen many times. The chain recombines TRBV11-2 with TRBJ2-2; no clear D. V was trimmed by 5 bases and J by 1 base, leaving 14 bases between them. This CDR3 comprises 16 residues. Germline V gene sequence: CDR1 SGHAT, CDR2 FQNNGV. In DNA form, the CDR3 reads TGTGCCAGCAGCCCGCTCTGGCGGAGGAACACCGGGGAGCTGTTTTTT. Protein product: CASSPLWRRNTGELFF.

The V gene is TRBV27, the J gene TRBJ1-5; 7 nucleotides align to TRBD1. The J segment lost 6 bases and the V segment lost 7 bases, leaving 6 bases of the junction unmatched. This CDR3 region has 13 residues. Per the germline V gene, CDR1 is MNHEY and CDR2 is SMNVEV (reference sequence). CDR3 loop: CASTDREGQPQHF. The CDR3 nucleotides are TGTGCCAGCACCGACAGGGAGGGTCAGCCCCAGCATTTT.

The chain uses TRBV2 and TRBJ2-7; D remains unclear. Trimming removed 5 bases at V and 3 bases at J, with 8 bases between. This CDR3 comprises 12 residues. Germline loops: CDR1 SNHLY, CDR2 FYNNEI. This chain's CDR3 is CASSNDFYEQYF. DNA of the CDR3: TGTGCCAGCAGTAACGACTTCTACGAGCAGTACTTC.

About this clonotype: This could be a read error, since a much larger clone is one nucleotide away. The conserved phenylalanine or tryptophan normally closing the CDR3 is absent here, so this likely arose from a read error. The chain has TRBV13 and TRBJ2-7; D is perhaps TRBD2 (6 bases). Looked up from germline, CDR1 is PRHDT and CDR2 is FYEKMQ (reference sequence). There are 16 residues in the CDR3. V shed 5 bases and J shed 2 bases, with 19 bases lying between them. The CDR3: CASSAIPGTETYEQYY. The DNA for the CDR3 is TGTGCCAGCAGCGCCATTCCCGGGACTGAAACCTACGAGCAGTACTAC.

This clonotype was seen many times. The chain combines TRBV20-1 with TRBJ2-7, with D possibly TRBD1 on 6 matching bases. CDR1 and CDR2 from the germline V gene are DFQATT and SNEGSKA (reference sequence). The CDR3 length is 12 residues. Deletions cut 5 bases from V and 3 bases from J, with 11 bases between. CDR3: CSAFDRYYEQYF. CDR3 bases: TGCAGTGCTTTTGACAGGTACTACGAGCAGTACTTC.

This clonotype was observed at least ten times. The chain uses TRBV20-1 and TRBJ2-1, with TRBD2 matching over 7 bases. V trimming: 3 bases; J trimming: 8 bases; junction bases outside the gene matches: 1. The CDR3 loop spans 11 amino acids. Per germline, CDR1 DFQATT and CDR2 SNEGSKA (reference sequence). This chain's CDR3 is CSARGGYEQFF. In nucleotides, the CDR3 is TGCAGTGCTAGGGGGGGGTATGAGCAGTTCTTC.